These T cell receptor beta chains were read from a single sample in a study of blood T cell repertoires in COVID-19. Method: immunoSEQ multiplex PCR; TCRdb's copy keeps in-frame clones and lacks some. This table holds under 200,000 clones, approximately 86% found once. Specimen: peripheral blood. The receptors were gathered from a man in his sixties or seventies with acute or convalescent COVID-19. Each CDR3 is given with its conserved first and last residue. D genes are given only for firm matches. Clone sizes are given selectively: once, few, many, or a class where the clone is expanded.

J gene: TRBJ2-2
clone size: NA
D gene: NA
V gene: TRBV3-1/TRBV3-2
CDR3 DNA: TGTGCCAGCAGCGAAGCACAAAAGGACGGGGGGACCAGGGGGCGGATAGACACCGGGGAGCTGTTTTTT
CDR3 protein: CASSEAQKDGGTRGRIDTGELFF

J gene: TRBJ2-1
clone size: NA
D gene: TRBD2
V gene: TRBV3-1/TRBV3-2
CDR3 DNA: TGTGCCAGCAGCCCACCCGGACTAGCGTACAATGAGCAGTTCTTC
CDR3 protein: CASSPPGLAYNEQFF

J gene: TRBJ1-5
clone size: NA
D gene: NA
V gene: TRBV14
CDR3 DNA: TGTGCCAGCAGCCAAGGAGGCACAACGGGTCAGCCTCAGCATTTT
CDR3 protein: CASSQGGTTGQPQHF

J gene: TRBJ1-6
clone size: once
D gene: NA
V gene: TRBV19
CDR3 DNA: TGTGCCAGTAGTATACTGGGAGGGGATTCACCCCTCCACTTT
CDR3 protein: CASSILGGDSPLHF

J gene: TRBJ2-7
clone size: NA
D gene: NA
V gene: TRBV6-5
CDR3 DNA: TGTGCCACCCAGGGAATCAGGTCCAGCTCCTACGAGCAGTACTTC
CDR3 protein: CATQGIRSSSYEQYF

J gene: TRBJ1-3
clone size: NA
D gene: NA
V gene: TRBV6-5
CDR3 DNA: TGTGCCAGCATGATTGGCTCCTCTGGAAACACCATATATTTT
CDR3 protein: CASMIGSSGNTIYF

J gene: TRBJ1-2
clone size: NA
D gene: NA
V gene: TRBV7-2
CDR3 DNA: TGTGCCAGCAGCCCCAGGAGGTCCCTGGATTATGGCTACACCTTC
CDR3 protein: CASSPRRSLDYGYTF

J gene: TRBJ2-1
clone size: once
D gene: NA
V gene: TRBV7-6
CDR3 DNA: TGTGCCAGCAGCGCCACACGCAATGAGCAGTTCTTC
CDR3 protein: CASSATRNEQFF

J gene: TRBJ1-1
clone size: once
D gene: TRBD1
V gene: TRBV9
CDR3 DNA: TGTGCCAGCAGCGCACAACAGGGGGGCACTGAAGCTTTCTTT
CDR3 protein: CASSAQQGGTEAFF

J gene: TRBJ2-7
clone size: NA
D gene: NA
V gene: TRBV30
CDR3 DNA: TGTGCCTCGGACAGTGACTCCTACGAGCAGTACTTC
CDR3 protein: CASDSDSYEQYF

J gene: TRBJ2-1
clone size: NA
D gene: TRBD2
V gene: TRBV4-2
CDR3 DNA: TGTGCCAGCAGCCAAGAGGTTAGCGGGGCCTACAATGAGCAGTTCTTC
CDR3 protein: CASSQEVSGAYNEQFF

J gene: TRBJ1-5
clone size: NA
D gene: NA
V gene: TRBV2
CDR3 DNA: TGTGCCAGCAGCCTCGGGGGGGGCCTCAATCAGCCCCAGCATTTT
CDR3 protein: CASSLGGGLNQPQHF

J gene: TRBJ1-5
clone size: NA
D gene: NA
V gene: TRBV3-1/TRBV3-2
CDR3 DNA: TGTGCCAGCAGCCAAGGGGGAGGGGCGGGCCAGCCCCAGCATTTT
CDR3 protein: CASSQGGGAGQPQHF

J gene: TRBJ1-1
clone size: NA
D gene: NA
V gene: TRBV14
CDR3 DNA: TGTGCCAGCAGCAAAGGAGTGATCATGAACACTGAAGCTTTCTTT
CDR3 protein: CASSKGVIMNTEAFF

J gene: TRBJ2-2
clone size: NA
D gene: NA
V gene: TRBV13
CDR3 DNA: TGTGCCAGCAGTCATACCGGGGAGCTGTTTTTT
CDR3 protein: CASSHTGELFF

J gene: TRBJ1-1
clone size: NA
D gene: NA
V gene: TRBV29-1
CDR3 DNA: TGCAGCGCAGACAGGATGGACACTGAAGCTTTCTTT
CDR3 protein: CSADRMDTEAFF

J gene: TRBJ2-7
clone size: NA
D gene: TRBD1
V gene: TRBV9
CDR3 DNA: TGTGCCAGCAGCGTATCAGGGGGCGCCGAGTCCTACGAGCAGTACTTC
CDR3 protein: CASSVSGGAESYEQYF

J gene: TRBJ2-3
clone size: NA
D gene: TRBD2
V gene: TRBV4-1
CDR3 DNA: TGCGCCAGCAGCCAAGGACTAGCGGGGAAAAATACGCAGTATTTT
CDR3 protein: CASSQGLAGKNTQYF

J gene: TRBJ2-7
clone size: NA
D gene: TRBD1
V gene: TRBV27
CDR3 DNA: TGTGCCAGCAGTCAACCCCCCGGGACAGATCCTGGGGAGCAGTACTTC
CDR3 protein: CASSQPPGTDPGEQYF

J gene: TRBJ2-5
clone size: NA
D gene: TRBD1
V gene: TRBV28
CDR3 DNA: TGTGCCAGCAGTTTGGACAGGGGAGTGGAGACCCAGTACTTC
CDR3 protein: CASSLDRGVETQYF

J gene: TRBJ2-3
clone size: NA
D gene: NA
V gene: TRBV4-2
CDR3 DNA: TGTGCCAGCAGCCAAGTTACGGGGGATACGCAGTATTTT
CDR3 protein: CASSQVTGDTQYF

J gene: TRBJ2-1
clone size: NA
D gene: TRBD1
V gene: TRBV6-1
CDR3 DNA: TGTGCCAGCGGCAGGGGGCCCCCCTCCTACAATGAGCAGTTCTTC
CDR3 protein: CASGRGPPSYNEQFF

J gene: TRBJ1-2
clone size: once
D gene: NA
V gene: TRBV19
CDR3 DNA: TGTGCCAGTAGTATGATAGCTAACTATGGCTACACCTTC
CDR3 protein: CASSMIANYGYTF

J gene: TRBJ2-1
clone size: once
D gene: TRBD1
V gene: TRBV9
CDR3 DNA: TGTGCCAGCAGTGGGGGACAGGGGGCCGGGAATGAGCAGTTCTTC
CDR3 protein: CASSGGQGAGNEQFF

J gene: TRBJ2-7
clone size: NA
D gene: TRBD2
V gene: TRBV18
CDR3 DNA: TGTGCCAGCTCCCTAGCGGCAGACTACGAGCAGTACTTC
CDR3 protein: CASSLAADYEQYF

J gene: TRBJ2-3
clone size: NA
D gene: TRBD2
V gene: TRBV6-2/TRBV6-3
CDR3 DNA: TGTGCCAGCAGTTATCCGACTAGCGGGAGCCCAGATACGCAGTATTTT
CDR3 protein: CASSYPTSGSPDTQYF

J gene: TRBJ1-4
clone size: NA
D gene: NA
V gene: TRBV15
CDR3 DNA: TGTGCCACCAGCAGGGCGGGGAATGAAAAACTGTTTTTT
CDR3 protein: CATSRAGNEKLFF

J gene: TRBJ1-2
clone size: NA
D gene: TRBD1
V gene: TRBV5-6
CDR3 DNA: TGTGCCAGCAGCTTAACGGGGACAGGGACTAACTATGGCTACACCTTC
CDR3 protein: CASSLTGTGTNYGYTF

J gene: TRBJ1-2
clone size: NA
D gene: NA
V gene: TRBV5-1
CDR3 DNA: TGCGCCAGCAAACCAGTCCTAGTTGACTATGGCTACACCTTC
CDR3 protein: CASKPVLVDYGYTF

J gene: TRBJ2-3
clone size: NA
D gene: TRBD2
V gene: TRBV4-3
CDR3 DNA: TGCGCCAGCAGCCAGTGGCCGATCGGACTAGCGGGGGGCCAAGGCACAGATACGCAGTATTTT
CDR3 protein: CASSQWPIGLAGGQGTDTQYF

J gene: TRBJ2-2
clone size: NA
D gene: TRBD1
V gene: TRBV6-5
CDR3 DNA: TGTGCCAGCGGCCTTGGGACAGCCACGGGGGAGCTGTTTTTT
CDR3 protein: CASGLGTATGELFF

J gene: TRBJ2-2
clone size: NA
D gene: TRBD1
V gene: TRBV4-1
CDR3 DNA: TGCGCCAGCAGCCGAAGGGACAGGGGTTCGAACACCGGGGAGCTGTTTTTT
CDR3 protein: CASSRRDRGSNTGELFF

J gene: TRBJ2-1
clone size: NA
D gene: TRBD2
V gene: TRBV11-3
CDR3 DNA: TGTGCCAGCAGCCACCGATCGATGGGGGGGAATGAGCAGTTCTTC
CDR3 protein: CASSHRSMGGNEQFF

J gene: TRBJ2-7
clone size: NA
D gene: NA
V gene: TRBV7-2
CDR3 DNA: TGTGCCAGCAGCAGAGACAGATCAGCCTACGAGCAGTACTTC
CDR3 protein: CASSRDRSAYEQYF